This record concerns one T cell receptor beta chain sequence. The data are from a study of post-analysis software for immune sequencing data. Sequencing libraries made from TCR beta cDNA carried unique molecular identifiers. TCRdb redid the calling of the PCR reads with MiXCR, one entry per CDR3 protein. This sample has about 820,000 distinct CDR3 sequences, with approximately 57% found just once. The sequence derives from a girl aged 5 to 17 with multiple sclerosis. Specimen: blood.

CDR3: CSAGGQSLGEQFF. CDR3 DNA: TGCAGTGCTGGCGGACAGTCCCTCGGGGAGCAGTTCTTC. V and J are TRBV20-1 and TRBJ2-1; weak D call: TRBD1 (6 bases). The CDR3 runs 13 residues. V lost 5 bases and J 10 bases, leaving 18 bases between the germline ends. Germline CDR1 is DFQATT and CDR2 is SNEGSKA (reference sequence).